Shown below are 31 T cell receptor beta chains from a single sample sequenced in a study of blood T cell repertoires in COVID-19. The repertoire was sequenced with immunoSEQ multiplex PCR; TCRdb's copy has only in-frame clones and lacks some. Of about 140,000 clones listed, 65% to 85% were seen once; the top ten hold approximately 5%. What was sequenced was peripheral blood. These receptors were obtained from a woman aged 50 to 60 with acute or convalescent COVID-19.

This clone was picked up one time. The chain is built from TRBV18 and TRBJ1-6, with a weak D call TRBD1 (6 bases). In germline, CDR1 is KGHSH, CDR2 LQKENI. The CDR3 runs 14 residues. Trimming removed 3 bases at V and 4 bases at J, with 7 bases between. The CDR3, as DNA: TGTGCCAGCTCACCCGGACAGTATAATTCACCCCTCCACTTT. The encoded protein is CASSPGQYNSPLHF. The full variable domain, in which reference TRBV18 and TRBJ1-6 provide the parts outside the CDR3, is NAGVMQNPRHLVRRRGQEARLRCSPMKGHSHVYWYRQLPEEGLKFMVYLQKENIIDESGMPKERFSAEFPKEGPSILRIQQVVRGDSAAYFCASSPGQYNSPLHFGNGTRLTVT.

CDR3 sequence (DNA): TGTGCCAGCATGCACAGGGGTAACACCGGGGAGCTGTTTTTT. Translated, it gives CASMHRGNTGELFF. V is TRBV2 and J is TRBJ2-2; 7 bases match TRBD1. Germline loops: CDR1 SNHLY, CDR2 FYNNEI. The junction had 4 bases not matched to a gene; V was cut back by 7 bases and J by 2 bases. The CDR3 has 14 residues.

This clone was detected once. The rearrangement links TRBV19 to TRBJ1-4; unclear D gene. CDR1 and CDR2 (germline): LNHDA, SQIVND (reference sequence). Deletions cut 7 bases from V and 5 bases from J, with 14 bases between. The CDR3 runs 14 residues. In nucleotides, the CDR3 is TGTGCCAGTACGACCGGGTCCTCGAATGAAAAACTGTTTTTT. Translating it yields CASTTGSSNEKLFF.

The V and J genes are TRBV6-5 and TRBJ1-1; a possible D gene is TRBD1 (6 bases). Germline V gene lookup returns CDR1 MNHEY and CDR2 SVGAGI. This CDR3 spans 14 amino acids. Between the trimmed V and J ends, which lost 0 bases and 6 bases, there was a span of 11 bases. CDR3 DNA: TGTGCCAGCAGTTACTCGCCAGGGGAGCCTGAAGCTTTCTTT. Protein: CASSYSPGEPEAFF.

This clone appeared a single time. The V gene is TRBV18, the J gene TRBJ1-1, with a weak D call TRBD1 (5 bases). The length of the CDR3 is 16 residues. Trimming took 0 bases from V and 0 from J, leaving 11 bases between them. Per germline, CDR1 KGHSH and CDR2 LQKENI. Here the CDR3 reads CASSPPGGGMNTEAFF. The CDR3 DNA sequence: TGTGCCAGCTCACCACCCGGGGGTGGGATGAACACTGAAGCTTTCTTT.

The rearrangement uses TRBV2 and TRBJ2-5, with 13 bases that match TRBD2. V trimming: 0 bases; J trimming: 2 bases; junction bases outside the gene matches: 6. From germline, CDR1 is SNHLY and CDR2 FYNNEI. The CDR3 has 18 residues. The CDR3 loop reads CASSEAKLAGGRQETQYF. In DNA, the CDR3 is TGTGCCAGCAGTGAAGCAAAACTAGCGGGGGGGAGACAAGAGACCCAGTACTTC.

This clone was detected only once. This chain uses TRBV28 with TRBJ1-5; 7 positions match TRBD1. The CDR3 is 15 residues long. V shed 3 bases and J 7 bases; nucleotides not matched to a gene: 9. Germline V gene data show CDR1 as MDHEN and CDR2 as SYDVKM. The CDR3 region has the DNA TGTGCCAGCAGTTTTTTAGGGGGCGCCGGACAGCCCCAGCATTTT. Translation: CASSFLGGAGQPQHF.

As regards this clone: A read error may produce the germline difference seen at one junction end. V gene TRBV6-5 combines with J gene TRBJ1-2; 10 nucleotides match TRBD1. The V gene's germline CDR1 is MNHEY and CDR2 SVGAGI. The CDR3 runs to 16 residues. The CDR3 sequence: CASNYTRQGANYGYTF. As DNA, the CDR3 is TGTGCCAGCAATTACACCCGACAGGGGGCAAACTATGGCTACACCTTC.

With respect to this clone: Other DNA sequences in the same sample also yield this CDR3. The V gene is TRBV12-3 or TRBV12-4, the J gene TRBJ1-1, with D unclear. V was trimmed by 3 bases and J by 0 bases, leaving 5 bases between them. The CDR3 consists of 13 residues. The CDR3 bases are TGTGCCAGCAGTTTTAACATGAACACTGAAGCTTTCTTT. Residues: CASSFNMNTEAFF.

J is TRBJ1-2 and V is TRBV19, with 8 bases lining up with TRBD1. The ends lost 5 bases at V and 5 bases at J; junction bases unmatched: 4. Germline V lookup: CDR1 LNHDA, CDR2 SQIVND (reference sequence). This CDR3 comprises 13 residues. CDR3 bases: TGTGCCAGTAGTTTCGGACAGGGTTATGGCTACACCTTC. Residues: CASSFGQGYGYTF.

This CDR3 is CASSLEVGTANTGELFF. The CDR3 DNA reads as TGTGCCAGCAGCTTGGAGGTTGGGACAGCGAACACCGGGGAGCTGTTTTTT. The chain employs TRBV5-6 and TRBJ2-2; TRBD1 agrees at 7 bases. The CDR3 length is 17 residues. Germline V lookup: CDR1 SGHDT, CDR2 YYEEEE. Trimming cost V 0 bases and J 0 bases; bases outside gene matches: 5.

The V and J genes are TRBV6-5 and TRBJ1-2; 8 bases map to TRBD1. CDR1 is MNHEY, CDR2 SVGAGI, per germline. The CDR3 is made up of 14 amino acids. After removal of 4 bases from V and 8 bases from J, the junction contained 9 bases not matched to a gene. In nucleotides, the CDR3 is TGTGCCAGCAGTTCCACCGGGACAGGAGGCGGCTACACCTTC. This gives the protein CASSSTGTGGGYTF.

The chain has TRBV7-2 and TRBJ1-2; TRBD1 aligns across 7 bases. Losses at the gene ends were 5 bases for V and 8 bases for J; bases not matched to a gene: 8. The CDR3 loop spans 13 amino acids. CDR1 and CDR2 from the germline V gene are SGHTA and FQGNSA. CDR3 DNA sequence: TGTGCCAGCAGCCCCGGACAGGCTACGGGCTACACCTTC. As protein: CASSPGQATGYTF.

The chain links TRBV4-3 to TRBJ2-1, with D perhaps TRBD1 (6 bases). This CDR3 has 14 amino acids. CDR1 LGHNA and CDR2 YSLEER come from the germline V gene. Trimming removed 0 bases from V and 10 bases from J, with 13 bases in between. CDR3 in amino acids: CASSQDPPQGEQFF. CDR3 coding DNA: TGCGCCAGCAGCCAAGATCCTCCTCAGGGGGAGCAGTTCTTC.

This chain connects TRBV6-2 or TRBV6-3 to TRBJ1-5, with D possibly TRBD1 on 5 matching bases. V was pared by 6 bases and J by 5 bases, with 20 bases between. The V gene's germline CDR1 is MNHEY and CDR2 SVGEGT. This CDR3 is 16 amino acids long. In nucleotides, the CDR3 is TGTGCCAGCAGCTCCCTCTTCTCAGGGTTATATCAGCCCCAGCATTTT. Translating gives CASSSLFSGLYQPQHF.

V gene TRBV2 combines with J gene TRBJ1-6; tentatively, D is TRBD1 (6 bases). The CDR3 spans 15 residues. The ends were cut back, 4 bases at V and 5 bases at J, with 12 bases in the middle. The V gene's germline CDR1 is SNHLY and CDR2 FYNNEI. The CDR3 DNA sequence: TGTGCCAGCAGTGCTCAGGGGAACGATAATTCACCCCTCCACTTT. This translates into CASSAQGNDNSPLHF.

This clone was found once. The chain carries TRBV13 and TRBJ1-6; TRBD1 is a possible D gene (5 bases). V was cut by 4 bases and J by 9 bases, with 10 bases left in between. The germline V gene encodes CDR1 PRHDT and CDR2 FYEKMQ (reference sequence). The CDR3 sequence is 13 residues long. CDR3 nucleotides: TGTGCCAGCAGCTCGACCGGGGGTTCACCCCTCCACTTT. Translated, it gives CASSSTGGSPLHF. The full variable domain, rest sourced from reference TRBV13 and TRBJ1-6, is AAGVIQSPRHLIKEKRETATLKCYPIPRHDTVYWYQQGPGQDPQFLISFYEKMQSDKGSIPDRFSAQQFSDYHSELNMSSLELGDSALYFCASSSTGGSPLHFGNGTRLTVT.

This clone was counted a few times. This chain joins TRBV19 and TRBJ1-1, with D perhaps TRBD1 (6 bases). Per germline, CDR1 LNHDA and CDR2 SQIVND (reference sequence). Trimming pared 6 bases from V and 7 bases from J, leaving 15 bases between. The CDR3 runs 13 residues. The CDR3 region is CASSLDRFGEAFF. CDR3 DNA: TGTGCCAGTAGCCTAGACAGGTTTGGTGAAGCTTTCTTT.

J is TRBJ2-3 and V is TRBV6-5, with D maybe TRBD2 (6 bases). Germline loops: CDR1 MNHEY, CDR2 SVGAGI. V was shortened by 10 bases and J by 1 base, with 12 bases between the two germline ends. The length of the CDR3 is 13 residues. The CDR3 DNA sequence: TGTGCCACCGCCCAGCGGGGCACAGATACGCAGTATTTT. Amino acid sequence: CATAQRGTDTQYF.

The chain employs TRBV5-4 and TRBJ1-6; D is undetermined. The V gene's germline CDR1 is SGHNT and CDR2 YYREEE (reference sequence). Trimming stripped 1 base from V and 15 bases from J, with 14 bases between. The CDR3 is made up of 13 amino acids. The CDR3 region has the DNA TGTGCCAGCAGCTTGCTGAGAGAGGAAGGCCTCCACTTT. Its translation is CASSLLREEGLHF.

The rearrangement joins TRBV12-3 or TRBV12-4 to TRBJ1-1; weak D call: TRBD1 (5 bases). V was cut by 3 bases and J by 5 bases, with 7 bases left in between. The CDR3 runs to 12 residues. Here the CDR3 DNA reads TGTGCCAGCAGTTTCGGGGGTACTGAAGCTTTCTTT. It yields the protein CASSFGGTEAFF.

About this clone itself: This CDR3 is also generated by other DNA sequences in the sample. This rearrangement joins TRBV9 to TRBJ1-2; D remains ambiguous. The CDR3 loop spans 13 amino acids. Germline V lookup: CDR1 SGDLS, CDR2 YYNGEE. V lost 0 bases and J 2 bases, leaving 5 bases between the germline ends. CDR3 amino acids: CASSVGGNYGYTF. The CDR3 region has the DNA TGTGCCAGCAGCGTAGGAGGGAACTATGGCTACACCTTC.

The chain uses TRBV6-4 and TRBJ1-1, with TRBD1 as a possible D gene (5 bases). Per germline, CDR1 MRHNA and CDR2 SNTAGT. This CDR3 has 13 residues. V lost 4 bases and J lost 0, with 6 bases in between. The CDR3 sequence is CASSAGMNTEAFF. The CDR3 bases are TGTGCCAGCAGTGCAGGGATGAACACTGAAGCTTTCTTT.

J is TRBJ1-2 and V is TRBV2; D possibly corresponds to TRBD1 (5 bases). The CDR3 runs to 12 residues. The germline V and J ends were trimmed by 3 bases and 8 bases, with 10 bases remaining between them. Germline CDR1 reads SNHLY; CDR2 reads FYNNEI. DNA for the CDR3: TGTGCCAGCAGTGAGGGAGGGGAAGGCTACACCTTC. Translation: CASSEGGEGYTF.

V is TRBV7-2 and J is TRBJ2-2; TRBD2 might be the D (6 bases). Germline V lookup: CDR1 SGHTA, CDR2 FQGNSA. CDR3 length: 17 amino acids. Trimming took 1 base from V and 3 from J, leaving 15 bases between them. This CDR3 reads CASSLDLWGVDTGELFF. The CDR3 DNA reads TGTGCCAGCAGCTTAGACCTATGGGGGGTCGACACCGGGGAGCTGTTTTTT.

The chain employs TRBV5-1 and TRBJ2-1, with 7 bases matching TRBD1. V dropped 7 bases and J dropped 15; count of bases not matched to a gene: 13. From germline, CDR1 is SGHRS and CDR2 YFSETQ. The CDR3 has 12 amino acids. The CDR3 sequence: CASQEDRDLVFF. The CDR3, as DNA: TGCGCCAGCCAAGAAGACAGGGACCTAGTGTTCTTC.

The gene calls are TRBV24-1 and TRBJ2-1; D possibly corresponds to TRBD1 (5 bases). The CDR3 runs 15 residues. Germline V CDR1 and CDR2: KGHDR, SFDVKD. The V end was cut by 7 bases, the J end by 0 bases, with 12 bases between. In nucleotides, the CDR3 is TGTGCCACCAGCCTAGGACAATCCTCCTACAATGAGCAGTTCTTC. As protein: CATSLGQSSYNEQFF.

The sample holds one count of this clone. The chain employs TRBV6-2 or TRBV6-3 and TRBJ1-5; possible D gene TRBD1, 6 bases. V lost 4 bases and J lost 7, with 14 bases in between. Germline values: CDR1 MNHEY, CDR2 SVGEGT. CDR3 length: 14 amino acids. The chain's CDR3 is CASSSPGGGQPQHF. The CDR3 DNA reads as TGTGCCAGCAGTTCTCCGGGGGGCGGGCAGCCCCAGCATTTT.

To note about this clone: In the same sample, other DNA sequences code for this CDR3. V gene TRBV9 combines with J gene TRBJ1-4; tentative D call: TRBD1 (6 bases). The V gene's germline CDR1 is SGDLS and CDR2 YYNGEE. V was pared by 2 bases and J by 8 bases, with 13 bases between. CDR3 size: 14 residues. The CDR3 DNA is TGTGCCAGCAGCGTGGGTAGGGGGGGAGAAAAACTGTTTTTT. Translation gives CASSVGRGGEKLFF.

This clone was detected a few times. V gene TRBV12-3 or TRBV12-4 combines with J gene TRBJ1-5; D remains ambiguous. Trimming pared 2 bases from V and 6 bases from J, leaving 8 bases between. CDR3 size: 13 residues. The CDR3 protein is CASSLLYGQPQHF. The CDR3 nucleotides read TGTGCCAGCAGTTTATTGTACGGTCAGCCCCAGCATTTT.

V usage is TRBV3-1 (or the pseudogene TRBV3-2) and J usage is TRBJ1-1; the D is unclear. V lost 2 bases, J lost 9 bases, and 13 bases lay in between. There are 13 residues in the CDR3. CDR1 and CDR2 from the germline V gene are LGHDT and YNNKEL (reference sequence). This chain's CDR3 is CASSQSPRPQAFF. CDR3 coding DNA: TGTGCCAGCAGCCAAAGTCCCAGGCCCCAAGCTTTCTTT.